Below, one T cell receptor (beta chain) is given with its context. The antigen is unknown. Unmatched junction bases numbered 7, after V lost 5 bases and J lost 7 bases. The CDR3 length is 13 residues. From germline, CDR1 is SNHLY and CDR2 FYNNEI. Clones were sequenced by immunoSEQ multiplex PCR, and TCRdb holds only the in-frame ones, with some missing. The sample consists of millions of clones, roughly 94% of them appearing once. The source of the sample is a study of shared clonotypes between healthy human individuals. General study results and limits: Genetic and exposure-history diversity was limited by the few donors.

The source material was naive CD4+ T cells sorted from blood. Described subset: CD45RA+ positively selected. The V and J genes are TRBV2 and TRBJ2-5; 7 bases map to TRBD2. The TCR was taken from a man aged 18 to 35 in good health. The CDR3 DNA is TGTGCCAGCAGTAGCCAGCGGGATGGGACCCAGTACTTC. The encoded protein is CASSSQRDGTQYF.